The clone carrying this T cell receptor beta chain was seen a few times. The data belong to a study of T-cell reconstitution after alpha-beta-depleted transplantation in children. Unique molecular identifiers featured in how the TCRbeta library was prepared. MiXCR, run by TCRdb on the PCR reads, gives a single entry per CDR3 protein. The sample includes hundreds of thousands of distinct CDR3 sequences, 8% to 9.5% of them seen just once. The specimen was PBMCs from the stem cell graft donor, collected from the stem cell graft. This receptor was identified in a human donor who donated a stem cell graft to a child with acute lymphoblastic leukemia.

As DNA, the CDR3 is TGTGCCAGCACCCGGACAGGGGGTAGCTATGGCTACACCTTC. It translates to CASTRTGGSYGYTF. V gene TRBV12-3 or TRBV12-4 combines with J gene TRBJ1-2; 10 nucleotides agree with TRBD1. The CDR3 extends over 14 amino acids. V lost 7 bases, J lost 4 bases, and 6 bases stayed unmatched.